The rows below give T cell receptor beta chains drawn from one sample of a study of T cells in Graves' hyperthyroidism and ophthalmopathy. Using its own MiXCR run on the multiplex PCR reads, TCRdb lists one record per CDR3 protein. Of a few hundred thousand distinct CDR3 sequences in the sample, over 15% were seen once. The material sequenced was blood. Receptors originate from a woman under 30 with Graves' ophthalmopathy. Each CDR3 is given with its conserved first and last residue. The order of the fields is J gene, D gene, V gene, clone size, CDR3 protein, CDR3 DNA. The D gene is left open where the match is weak. Clone size appears in some rows only: once, few, many, or a class for an expanded clone.

j_call: TRBJ2-1
d_call: TRBD1
v_call: TRBV2
clone_size: .
cdr3_aa: CASSEIRGHYNEQFF
cdr3_nt: TGTGCCAGCAGTGAAATCAGGGGGCACTACAATGAGCAGTTCTTC

j_call: TRBJ1-1
d_call: .
v_call: TRBV9
clone_size: many
cdr3_aa: CASSVGNDGLNTEAFF
cdr3_nt: TGTGCCAGCAGCGTGGGAAACGACGGACTGAACACTGAAGCTTTCTTT

j_call: TRBJ2-2
d_call: .
v_call: TRBV20-1
clone_size: few
cdr3_aa: CSASGELVGELFF
cdr3_nt: TGCAGTGCTAGTGGGGAGCTTGTCGGGGAGCTGTTTTTT

j_call: TRBJ2-1
d_call: .
v_call: TRBV30
clone_size: many
cdr3_aa: CAWRVKGSYNEQFF
cdr3_nt: TGTGCCTGGAGGGTTAAGGGGTCCTACAATGAGCAGTTCTTC

j_call: TRBJ2-7
d_call: TRBD2
v_call: TRBV28
clone_size: many
cdr3_aa: CASRFAGGADPYEQYF
cdr3_nt: TGTGCCAGCAGGTTCGCGGGGGGCGCAGATCCCTACGAGCAGTACTTC

j_call: TRBJ1-2
d_call: TRBD1
v_call: TRBV4-2
clone_size: .
cdr3_aa: CASSPQGQGISNYGYTF
cdr3_nt: TGTGCCAGCAGCCCGCAGGGACAGGGTATTTCTAACTATGGCTACACCTTC

j_call: TRBJ2-3
d_call: .
v_call: TRBV4-1
clone_size: many
cdr3_aa: CASSQVGYRTDTQYF
cdr3_nt: TGCGCCAGCAGCCAAGTTGGTTACCGCACAGATACGCAGTATTTT

j_call: TRBJ2-6
d_call: TRBD2
v_call: TRBV5-1
clone_size: few
cdr3_aa: CASSLLLAGELGGANVLTF
cdr3_nt: TGCGCCAGCAGCTTGCTCCTAGCGGGAGAGCTAGGAGGGGCCAACGTCCTGACTTTC

j_call: TRBJ1-1
d_call: TRBD1
v_call: TRBV28
clone_size: many
cdr3_aa: CASRIIGGQGSTEAFF
cdr3_nt: TGTGCCAGCAGGATAATCGGAGGACAGGGGTCCACTGAAGCTTTCTTT

j_call: TRBJ2-1
d_call: TRBD2
v_call: TRBV29-1
clone_size: .
cdr3_aa: CSALLSGGYNEQFF
cdr3_nt: TGCAGCGCCCTACTTTCGGGGGGATACAATGAGCAGTTCTTC

j_call: TRBJ2-1
d_call: TRBD2
v_call: TRBV4-1
clone_size: .
cdr3_aa: CASSQATSGRFYEQFF
cdr3_nt: TGCGCCAGCAGCCAGGCAACTAGCGGGAGGTTCTATGAGCAGTTCTTC

j_call: TRBJ2-1
d_call: .
v_call: TRBV6-2/TRBV6-3
clone_size: many
cdr3_aa: CASSPRLLEQFF
cdr3_nt: TGTGCCAGCAGTCCCCGACTTCTTGAGCAGTTCTTC

j_call: TRBJ2-7
d_call: .
v_call: TRBV28
clone_size: many
cdr3_aa: CASFPMDWGGEQYF
cdr3_nt: TGTGCCAGCTTTCCGATGGATTGGGGAGGCGAGCAGTACTTC

j_call: TRBJ2-1
d_call: TRBD2
v_call: TRBV4-1
clone_size: .
cdr3_aa: CASSQLLADEQFF
cdr3_nt: TGCGCCAGCAGCCAACTGCTAGCGGATGAGCAGTTCTTC

j_call: TRBJ2-3
d_call: .
v_call: TRBV6-2/TRBV6-3
clone_size: .
cdr3_aa: CAIQQDRTDTQYF
cdr3_nt: TGTGCCATTCAACAGGACCGCACAGATACGCAGTATTTT

j_call: TRBJ1-4
d_call: .
v_call: TRBV20-1
clone_size: .
cdr3_aa: CSARRGGSEKLFF
cdr3_nt: TGCAGTGCTAGGAGGGGGGGTAGTGAAAAACTGTTTTTT